Following are 29 T cell receptor beta chains from one sample sequenced in a study of radiation and T cells in renal cell carcinoma (dated by TCRdb to 2018 to 2021). In the paper's terms, the time point label means: baseline pretreatment blood. What the treatment or condition label conveys for this sample: 15 Gy SBRT to primary tumor, nephrectomy 4 weeks later. Receptor amplification or capture employed the immunoSEQ multiplex PCR assay. TCRdb carries this immuneACCESS record with in-frame sequences only. Its versions omit some clonotypes, under half of them owing to an unresolved V gene in the studies checked, with the rest unexplained. This sample has 87,000 or so clones in its table, and about 88% of those were observed once. Of the sample, about 7.9% is held by the ten largest clones. The source material was blood, sampled from a patient whose treatment included radiotherapy and nephrectomy. The receptor source for this set is a man in his fifties or sixties with renal cell carcinoma.

The CDR3 DNA reads as TGTGCCAGCAGCGTGTACGGGGACAGCTCGGCCGGGAGGGGCTACACCTTC. It is translated as CASSVYGDSSAGRGYTF. The V gene is TRBV9, the J gene TRBJ1-2, with 7 bases lining up with TRBD1. The CDR3 has 17 residues. V shed 2 bases, J shed 8 bases, and the junction held 18 bases outside the gene matches. The germline CDR1 and CDR2 sequences are SGDLS and YYNGEE.

The rearrangement joins TRBV9 to TRBJ2-7; no reliable D call. Germline V lookup: CDR1 SGDLS, CDR2 YYNGEE. The CDR3 is 16 amino acids. V was clipped by 0 bases and J by 2 bases, with 15 bases between them. The CDR3 protein is CASSVADGRVAYEQYF. The CDR3 DNA reads as TGTGCCAGCAGCGTAGCTGATGGCAGAGTAGCCTACGAGCAGTACTTC.

V is TRBV18 and J is TRBJ1-1; TRBD1 aligns across 7 bases. The CDR3 loop spans 19 amino acids. V was pared by 2 bases and J by 0 bases, with 15 bases of the junction left unmatched. CDR1 and CDR2 from the germline V gene are KGHSH and LQKENI. The CDR3: CASSPGKPGQNTMNTEAFF. CDR3 nucleotide sequence: TGTGCCAGCTCACCAGGGAAACCGGGACAGAATACCATGAACACTGAAGCTTTCTTT.

This chain uses TRBV28 with TRBJ1-3, with unresolved D. Germline V gives CDR1 MDHEN, CDR2 SYDVKM. The CDR3 runs to 14 residues. Trimming removed 3 bases from V and 3 bases from J, with 9 bases in between. CDR3 in DNA: TGTGCCAGCAGTTTGGAGGGAAATGGAAACACCATATATTTT. Translation: CASSLEGNGNTIYF. Using reference TRBV28 and TRBJ1-3 for the parts outside the CDR3, the full variable domain is DVKVTQSSRYLVKRTGEKVFLECVQDMDHENMFWYRQDPGLGLRLIYFSYDVKMKEKGDIPEGYSVSREKKERFSLILESASTNQTSMYLCASSLEGNGNTIYFGEGSWLTVV.

This chain joins TRBV19 and TRBJ2-7, with 7 bases that match TRBD1. The germline gives CDR1 LNHDA, CDR2 SQIVND (reference sequence). Trimming cost V 1 base and J 6 bases; bases outside gene matches: 6. The length of the CDR3 is 14 residues. The CDR3 loop reads CASSIGWDSFEQYF. The CDR3 coding sequence is TGTGCCAGTAGTATAGGATGGGACAGTTTCGAGCAGTACTTC.

This clone turned up a few times. The chain couples TRBV7-9 to TRBJ2-3; TRBD2 aligns across 9 bases. Germline-derived CDR1 and CDR2 are SEHNR and FQNEAQ (reference sequence). V was pared by 4 bases and J by 4 bases, with 9 bases of the junction left unmatched. The CDR3 has 16 amino acids. The DNA of the CDR3 is TGTGCCAGCAGCTCCAGCAGGACTAGCGAGGCAGATACGCAGTATTTT. Its translation: CASSSSRTSEADTQYF.

This rearrangement joins TRBV5-6 to TRBJ2-1, with 8 bases that match TRBD1. There are 17 residues in the CDR3. The junction had 10 bases not matched to a gene; V was cut back by 1 base and J by 4 bases. Germline lookup yields CDR1 SGHDT and CDR2 YYEEEE. The CDR3 DNA is TGTGCCAGCAGCTTGTTTGGACAGGGCGTAGCATACAATGAGCAGTTCTTC. This translates into CASSLFGQGVAYNEQFF.

This chain links TRBV28 with TRBJ2-7; D is unclear. Germline CDR1 and CDR2: MDHEN and SYDVKM. The V and J ends lost 6 bases and 7 bases respectively, with 22 bases between them. The CDR3 is made up of 15 amino acids. The chain's CDR3 is CASSVFGSIDGEQYF. CDR3 nucleotide sequence: TGTGCCAGCAGCGTTTTCGGCTCGATAGACGGAGAGCAGTACTTC.

CDR3 loop: CASSQLQGTGYEQYF. In DNA form, the CDR3 reads TGTGCCAGCAGCCAACTCCAGGGTACCGGCTACGAGCAGTACTTC. V usage is TRBV4-2 and J usage is TRBJ2-7, with a tentative D call TRBD1 (5 bases). Germline CDR1 reads LGHNA; CDR2 reads YNFKEQ. The ends were cut back, 2 bases at V and 3 bases at J, with 14 bases in the middle. The CDR3 sequence is 15 residues long.

J is TRBJ2-7 and V is TRBV5-1, with 14 nucleotides matching TRBD2. V lost 4 bases to trimming and J lost 1 base; unmatched junction nucleotides: 7. Germline lookup yields CDR1 SGHRS and CDR2 YFSETQ. This CDR3 spans 17 amino acids. The CDR3, as DNA: TGCGCCAGCAGCAGGGAGACTAGCGGGGGGGTTTCCTACGAGCAGTACTTC. Translated, it gives CASSRETSGGVSYEQYF.

The chain uses TRBV18 and TRBJ2-7, with D tentatively TRBD2 (5 bases). Germline-derived CDR1 and CDR2 are KGHSH and LQKENI. V lost 4 bases and J 6 bases, leaving 13 bases between the germline ends. The CDR3 spans 13 residues. The CDR3 region is CASSRGEGVEQYF. Written as DNA, the CDR3 is TGTGCCAGCTCACGAGGTGAGGGAGTCGAGCAGTACTTC.

The chain couples TRBV18 to TRBJ1-5; TRBD1 aligns across 9 bases. J lost 7 bases, V lost 3 bases, and 7 bases had no gene match. The V gene's germline CDR1 is KGHSH and CDR2 LQKENI. The CDR3 covers 15 residues. The CDR3 is CASSPPGGTGQPQHF. CDR3 in DNA: TGTGCCAGCTCACCTCCAGGCGGGACAGGGCAGCCCCAGCATTTT.

This clone was detected only a few times. V and J are TRBV28 and TRBJ1-1; D unclear. There are 13 residues in the CDR3. Trimming pared 8 bases from V and 0 bases from J, leaving 10 bases between. The V gene's germline CDR1 is MDHEN and CDR2 SYDVKM. Here the CDR3 DNA reads TGTGCCAGCCTACCCGGAGTGAACACTGAAGCTTTCTTT. It yields the protein CASLPGVNTEAFF.

The rearrangement links TRBV6-5 to TRBJ1-1; a weak D match, TRBD1 (5 bases). The CDR3 extends over 15 amino acids. V lost 5 bases, J lost 3 bases, and 16 bases lay in between. From germline, CDR1 is MNHEY and CDR2 SVGAGI. The DNA for the CDR3 is TGTGCCAGCAGTAGCCCCGGGGGAACGCACACTGAAGCTTTCTTT. Amino acid sequence: CASSSPGGTHTEAFF.

The chain uses TRBV7-3 and TRBJ2-6, with 9 bases that match TRBD1. The trim removed 8 bases at V and 1 base at J, leaving 12 bases unmatched. The CDR3 consists of 18 residues. The germline gives CDR1 SGHTA, CDR2 FQGTGA. CDR3 nucleotides: TGTGCCAGCGGTACGAACAGGGGGCGGTCGTCTGGGGCCAACGTCCTGACTTTC. Residues: CASGTNRGRSSGANVLTF.

This clone was picked up a small number of times. This CDR3 reads CASSLALGQGIPEAFF. CDR3 DNA: TGTGCCAGCAGCTTGGCCCTGGGACAGGGCATCCCTGAAGCTTTCTTT. V gene TRBV5-5 combines with J gene TRBJ1-1; TRBD1 matches at 9 bases. The CDR3 consists of 16 residues. In germline, CDR1 is SGHKS, CDR2 YYEKEE (reference sequence). Trimming cost V 0 bases and J 6 bases; bases outside gene matches: 9.

This clone was detected only once. The chain joins TRBV2 to TRBJ1-4, with a weak D call TRBD1 (5 bases). Germline V lookup: CDR1 SNHLY, CDR2 FYNNEI. The length of the CDR3 is 18 residues. Trimming stripped 3 bases from V and 4 bases from J, with 21 bases between. The CDR3 DNA sequence: TGTGCCAGCAGTGATCGTTCGACAGATACAAAGAATAATGAAAAACTGTTTTTT. This sequence encodes CASSDRSTDTKNNEKLFF.

The genes are TRBV5-1 and TRBJ1-1; TRBD1 might be the D (5 bases). CDR3 length: 14 amino acids. V shed 3 bases and J shed 5 bases, with 14 bases lying between them. Germline V gives CDR1 SGHRS, CDR2 YFSETQ. CDR3 DNA: TGCGCCAGCAGCTCAGGGAACTCAATGACTGAAGCTTTCTTT. This encodes CASSSGNSMTEAFF.

The chain is built from TRBV5-8 and TRBJ2-6; the D call may be TRBD1 or TRBD2 (6 bases each). The ends were cut back, 2 bases at V and 1 base at J, with 16 bases in the middle. The germline V gene encodes CDR1 SGHTS and CDR2 YDEGEE. The CDR3 loop spans 18 amino acids. This CDR3 is CASSLRWGAGSGANVLTF. CDR3 nucleotide sequence: TGTGCCAGCAGCTTAAGATGGGGGGCTGGGTCTGGGGCCAACGTCCTGACTTTC.

The gene calls are TRBV7-9 and TRBJ1-1, with 7 bases that match TRBD1. Germline trimming cut 4 bases from V and 4 bases from J; bases unmatched to any gene: 6. The CDR3 length is 14 residues. From germline, CDR1 is SEHNR and CDR2 FQNEAQ (reference sequence). The CDR3 reads CASSSDRVGTEAFF. In DNA form, the CDR3 reads TGTGCCAGCAGCTCCGACAGGGTGGGCACTGAAGCTTTCTTT.

The CDR3 protein is CASSIEGQGSYEQYF. CDR3 nucleotide sequence: TGTGCCAGTAGTATAGAGGGACAGGGCTCCTACGAGCAGTACTTC. The V and J genes are TRBV19 and TRBJ2-7, with TRBD1 matching over 9 bases. V was clipped by 0 bases and J by 0 bases; unmatched bases: 0. The germline CDR1 and CDR2 sequences are LNHDA and SQIVND (reference sequence). The CDR3 length is 15 residues.

The CDR3 nucleotides read TGCAGCGTCCAAATTGCCAGCTACGAGCAGTACTTC. Its protein is CSVQIASYEQYF. The chain links TRBV29-1 to TRBJ2-7; D is unclear. Germline CDR1 is SQVTM and CDR2 is ANQGSEA. CDR3 length equals 12 residues. Trimming left V 6 bases short and J 3 bases short, with 12 bases between.

This clone has just a few counts. The chain employs TRBV27 and TRBJ2-1; D perhaps matches TRBD2 (6 bases). Deletions cut 10 bases from V and 5 bases from J, with 12 bases between. Germline CDR1 MNHEY, CDR2 SMNVEV (reference sequence). This CDR3 is 12 amino acids long. Written as DNA, the CDR3 is TGTGCCATCTCGGCGGGGAACAATGAGCAGTTCTTC. This codes for CAISAGNNEQFF.

The CDR3 bases are TGTGCCAGCAGCTTGACAGACAGACTTAACTATGGCTACACCTTC. It encodes CASSLTDRLNYGYTF. The chain links TRBV7-9 to TRBJ1-2; the D gene is possibly TRBD1 (5 bases). In germline, CDR1 is SEHNR, CDR2 FQNEAQ (reference sequence). This CDR3 region has 15 residues. Trimming removed 3 bases from V and 1 base from J, with 12 bases in between.

The chain recombines TRBV7-9 with TRBJ1-2, with a weak D call TRBD1 (6 bases). The germline V and J ends were trimmed by 5 bases and 0 bases, with 16 bases remaining between them. Per the germline V gene, CDR1 is SEHNR and CDR2 is FQNEAQ (reference sequence). There are 16 residues in the CDR3. This chain's CDR3 is CASSATGTTTNYGYTF. CDR3 coding DNA: TGTGCCAGCAGCGCCACCGGGACAACCACTAACTATGGCTACACCTTC.

CDR3 nucleotides: TGTGCCAGCAGCCCATACCGACAGGGGACGAACACCGGGGAGCTGTTTTTT. It is translated as CASSPYRQGTNTGELFF. V is TRBV7-2 and J is TRBJ2-2, with 8 bases lining up with TRBD1. The CDR3 contains 17 residues. The germline CDR1 and CDR2 sequences are SGHTA and FQGNSA. V was pared by 5 bases and J by 0 bases, with 8 bases of the junction left unmatched.

The rearrangement uses TRBV5-1 and TRBJ2-7; D is perhaps TRBD2 (5 bases). The CDR3 loop spans 17 amino acids. V was clipped by 0 bases and J by 2 bases, with 18 bases between them. The germline V gene has CDR1 SGHRS and CDR2 YFSETQ. Here the CDR3 DNA reads TGCGCCAGCAGCTTGGAATTTCGCCGGGAACGGGCCTACGAGCAGTACTTC. Protein sequence: CASSLEFRRERAYEQYF.

The gene calls are TRBV11-3 and TRBJ2-7, with D possibly called TRBD1 or TRBD2 (5 bases each). The CDR3 has 12 amino acids. The V end was cut by 5 bases, the J end by 5 bases, with 10 bases between. Per germline, CDR1 SGHNT and CDR2 YENEEA. CDR3 nucleotides: TGTGCCAGCAGCCCCGGGACGAACGAGCAGTACTTC. Encoded protein: CASSPGTNEQYF.

This clone was seen once. The chain carries TRBV10-3 and TRBJ1-4; D uncertain. The V end lost 6 bases, the J end lost 3 bases, and 11 bases lay between the germline ends. This CDR3 contains 14 residues. Germline-derived CDR1 and CDR2 are ENHRY and SYGVKD. CDR3 nucleotides: TGTGCCATCAGCCCCGACGGAGCTAATGAAAAACTGTTTTTT. Translation gives CAISPDGANEKLFF.